Reported below is one T cell receptor beta chain. There are no base qualities to consult, and no much larger clone falls within one base. This sample was taken from a study of graft-versus-host responses after intestinal transplantation listed by TCRdb under 2021. For context, the study as a whole: Recipients received multivisceral, liver-intestinal, or isolated intestinal transplants. All recipients received anti-thymocyte globulin induction followed by maintenance tacrolimus and steroids for about three years. After intestinal transplantation, graft-versus-host and host-versus-graft alloreactive T cell clones were followed in the graft, circulation and bone marrow using bulk TCR-beta CDR3 sequencing. Alloreactive clones were identified by sequencing pre-transplant mixed lymphocyte reaction products and comparing these products with unstimulated pre-transplant donor and recipient T cells. Of the approximately 24 intestinal transplant recipients enrolled in the cohort, one of whom was a retransplant, 3 patients without pretransplant specimens were excluded. Donor T cell macrochimerism was defined as a peak of at least 4% donor T cells among recipient peripheral blood mononuclear cells. Rather than going through the commercial service, samples from three later patients were sequenced in-house on an Illumina MiSeq and processed with MiXCR.

Read against the paper, the sample's time point label means: cells obtained before transplantation from donor or recipient. In the mixed lymphocyte reactions, roughly 200,000 CFSE-labeled pre-transplant responders were plated with roughly 200,000 irradiated violet-dye-labeled stimulators and cultured for over 5 days. After the mixed lymphocyte reaction, proliferating CD3+CD4+CFSE-low and CD3+CD8+CFSE-low responder cells were FACS-sorted on a BD Influx sorter. Counted from cysteine to phenylalanine, this CDR3 has 17 amino acids. Only the CDR3 DNA is retained, 51 bases long and in frame from the first base. The germline V gene (reference sequence) yields SEHNR for CDR1 and FQNEAQ for CDR2. The V end loses 2 bases and the J end loses 0 bases, and a stretch of 11 bases separates them. Libraries were built with the immunoSEQ multiplex PCR assay. In most patients, genomic DNA was isolated using the Qiagen DNeasy Blood and Tissue Kit and sent frozen to Adaptive Biotechnologies for TCR sequencing. For most patients, genomic DNA was subjected to high-throughput TCR-beta CDR3 sequencing by Adaptive Biotechnologies. For the original study's pipeline: Adaptive's ImmunoSEQ software was the source of the TCR sequencing data for 18 patients, while a few other patients were processed with MiXCR and VDJtools. To correct CD4 versus CD8 sorting errors, sequences present in both subsets at a frequency ratio below 5:1 were removed. CDR3 nucleotide sequences shared between donor and recipient were removed because their origin could not be assigned. At least 2-fold expansion over unstimulated cells and a minimum CFSE-low frequency of 0.002% (template counts) or 0.001% (read counts) were required for clones to be classified as alloreactive. Mappable clones were those detected in sequenced pre-transplant spleen, lymph node, or MLR CFSE-low populations of the donor or recipient. The cumulative frequency of alloreactive clones was calculated as a percentage of all sequences, weighted by copy number. The immuneACCESS repertoire file appears here via TCRdb, limited to in-frame rearrangements. These files lack a portion of the clones; in checked studies, under half of the deficit traces to unresolved V genes, and the cause of the others is not known. For V, J and clone size, that table is used; D and trimming come from the DNA. For this sample the table gives 6,000 to 8,000 clones, of which less than 40% were detected only once. The ten largest clones add up to 6% of the sample.

General conclusions and limits of the study: The conclusions were limited by the relatively low number and heterogeneity of the intestinal transplant patients. GvH clones were detected in recipient bone marrow, and some appeared earlier in ileal mucosa or blood, consistent with an intestinal mucosal origin. Peak levels of circulating GvH clones were associated with declines in HvG clones early after transplant. High GvH to HvG T cell clonal ratios were observed in the allografts of patients with donor T cell macrochimerism.

The chain was built from TRBV7-9 and TRBJ1-6; 6 matching bases give a weak D call of TRBD1. Sample: alloreactive CD8+ T cells from a mixed lymphocyte reaction culture, taken before transplantation. In the paper's terms, the cell subset or site label means: CFSE-low proliferating T cells sorted from approximately 6-day pre-transplant mixed lymphocyte reaction (GvH or HvG direction). The clonotype originates from a human patient who was an organ donor for intestinal transplantation. The DNA sequence is as follows: TGTGCCAGCAGCTTATCAGGGGATAGCTCCTATAATTCACCCCTCCACTTT. It encodes CASSLSGDSSYNSPLHF. Where the CDR3 stops, the reference TRBV7-9 and TRBJ1-6 genes take over; the full variable domain is DTGVSQNPRHKITKRGQNVTFRCDPISEHNRLYWYRQTLGQGPEFLTYFQNEAQLEKSRLLSDRFSAERPKGSFSTLEIQRTEQGDSAMYLCASSLSGDSSYNSPLHFGNGTRLTVT.